This is a list of T cell receptor beta chains from one sample in a study of monozygotic twins with inflammatory bowel disease. TCRdb reprocessed the 5' RACE reads and reports one entry per CDR3 protein, with no DNA. The sample has around 200,000 distinct CDR3 sequences. Sequenced material: blood. The receptors were gathered from a human donor with ulcerative colitis or Crohn's disease, or a healthy co-twin of an affected twin (not recorded which). CDR3s include the opening cysteine and the closing phenylalanine or tryptophan.

V gene	J gene	CDR3 protein
TRBV3-1	TRBJ2-4	CASSRADYKNIQYF
TRBV7-2	TRBJ2-5	CASSLFVAAETQYF
TRBV7-9	TRBJ1-2	CASTSNEPNYGYTF
TRBV7-2	TRBJ2-1	CASSSPGTGWNEQFF
TRBV6-1	TRBJ2-7	CASIMRTLSYEQYF
TRBV15	TRBJ2-1	CATSRDNNNEQFF
TRBV12-3/TRBV12-4	TRBJ2-1	CASSFSFGQASYNEQFF
TRBV29-1	TRBJ2-7	CSASGSSYEQYF
TRBV24-1	TRBJ2-3	CATSDQDGSTDTQYF
TRBV18	TRBJ2-2	CASSRFKADLNTGELFF
TRBV5-1	TRBJ2-7	CASSLWGGDHEQYF
TRBV20-1	TRBJ2-2	CSATFGNTGELFF
TRBV6-6	TRBJ2-3	CASSYSGSPDTQYF
TRBV4-1	TRBJ1-2	CASSQEPSSAWGYTF
TRBV9	TRBJ1-1	CASSVDYRAAEAFF
TRBV5-1	TRBJ2-7	CASSLGGQWSSYEQYF
TRBV20-1	TRBJ1-5	CSAPPGRQNQPQHF
TRBV20-1	TRBJ1-3	CSARVGGSAGNTIYF
TRBV4-1	TRBJ2-7	CASRRTVRNYEQYF
TRBV12-3/TRBV12-4	TRBJ2-2	CASSKGEQTITGELFF
TRBV20-1	TRBJ1-2	CSASSGLHYGYTF
TRBV5-1	TRBJ2-5	CASSYGQVQETQYF
TRBV6-1	TRBJ1-6	CASKGGDRDSPLHF
TRBV6-2/TRBV6-3	TRBJ1-1	CASSYPSPRQGSQGTEAFF
TRBV29-1	TRBJ1-1	CSVEGGAGGAFF